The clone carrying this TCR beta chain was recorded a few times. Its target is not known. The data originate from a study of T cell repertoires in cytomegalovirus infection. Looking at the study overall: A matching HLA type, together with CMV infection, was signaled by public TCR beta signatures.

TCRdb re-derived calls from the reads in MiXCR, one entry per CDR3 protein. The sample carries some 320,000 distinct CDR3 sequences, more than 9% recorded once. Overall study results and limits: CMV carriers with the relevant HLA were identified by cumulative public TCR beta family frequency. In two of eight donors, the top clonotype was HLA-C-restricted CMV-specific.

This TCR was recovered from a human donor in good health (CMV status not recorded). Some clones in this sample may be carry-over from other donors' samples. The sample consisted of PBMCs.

This chain's CDR3 is CASSDRTGGGEQYF. The DNA for the CDR3 is TGTGCCAGCAGCGACCGGACAGGGGGCGGCGAGCAGTACTTC. The chain is built from TRBV7-6 and TRBJ2-7, with 11 positions matching TRBD1. The CDR3 sequence is 14 residues long. The ends lost 5 bases at V and 6 bases at J; junction bases unmatched: 6. Germline CDR1 SGHVS, CDR2 FNYEAQ. Based on the CDR3 plus reference TRBV7-6 and TRBJ2-7, the full variable domain is GAGVSQSPRYKVTKRGQDVALRCDPISGHVSLYWYRQALGQGPEFLTYFNYEAQQDKSGLPNDRFSAERPEGSISTLTIQRTEQRDSAMYRCASSDRTGGGEQYFGPGTRLTVT.